The clone carrying this T cell receptor beta chain was detected many times. What it binds is not known. This specimen comes from a study of T cells in Graves' hyperthyroidism and ophthalmopathy. Background on the study: Pretreatment peripheral blood was obtained at initial diagnosis.

Amplification targeted TCR beta CDR3 regions from RNA transcripts. Initially, a first-round RT-PCR of the TCR CDR3 employed the HTBI primer set. TCRdb redid the calling of the multiplex PCR reads with MiXCR, one entry per CDR3 protein. Counted here are 300,000 to 350,000 distinct CDR3 sequences, around a fifth occurring once; the ten biggest clones make up around half. Germline values: CDR1 LNHNV, CDR2 YYDKDF (reference sequence). V dropped 0 bases and J dropped 0; count of bases not matched to a gene: 8. The CDR3 totals 18 residues. Study results and limitations: Ophthalmopathy cases were set apart from stable hyperthyroidism by a 13 V-J model. Blood samples included most of the expanded thyroid clonotypes exceeding 0.001.

Newly diagnosed hyperthyroidism patients aged 18 to 65 years had disease lasting under 2 months. This TCR derives from a woman between 50 and 59 years old with Graves' hyperthyroidism. The chain uses TRBV15 and TRBJ2-7, with TRBD2 matching 10 bases. Sequenced material: blood. This CDR3 is CATSRERTSGASSYEQYF. As DNA, the CDR3 is TGTGCCACCAGCAGAGAACGGACTAGCGGCGCCAGCTCCTACGAGCAGTACTTC.